The 26 T cell receptor beta chains presented below share a single source sample, sequenced in a study of regulatory T cells in long-lasting Graves disease. Time point meaning: persistent/refractory GD, antithyroid drugs over 5 years with positive TRAb. Generation of the TCR library employed RNA extracted from PBMCs. HTBI primers from iRepertoire and Arm-PCR of CDR3 regions yielded the TCR beta libraries. TCRdb itself ran the multiplex PCR reads through MiXCR, one entry per CDR3 protein. The table shows 300,000 to 350,000 distinct CDR3 sequences, with less than 20% occurring only once. Sequenced here: peripheral blood mononuclear cells (PBMCs), sampled when the disease was refractory, from a patient treated with antithyroid drugs. The receptor source for this set is a female donor with Graves disease.

The CDR3 sequence is CASSQVQQNSPLHF. The CDR3 DNA reads TGCGCCAGCAGCCAGGTACAGCAAAATTCACCCCTCCACTTT. The chain combines TRBV4-1 with TRBJ1-6; D not resolved. Germline V gene sequence: CDR1 MGHRA, CDR2 YSYEKL. Deletions cut 3 bases from V and 7 bases from J, with 10 bases between. CDR3 length: 14 amino acids.

This clonotype was detected many times. The chain combines TRBV6-1 with TRBJ2-7; 8 bases are shared with TRBD2. Germline loops: CDR1 MNHNS, CDR2 SASEGT. This CDR3 contains 15 residues. Trimming cost V 6 bases and J 1 base; bases outside gene matches: 8. Here the CDR3 reads CASRGAGARSYEQYF. The CDR3 DNA sequence: TGTGCCAGCAGAGGAGCGGGAGCTAGGTCCTACGAGCAGTACTTC.

This clonotype was detected ten times or more. J is TRBJ1-5 and V is TRBV5-8; D might be TRBD1 (6 bases). Per germline, CDR1 SGHTS and CDR2 YDEGEE. The CDR3 contains 17 residues. Trimming left V 1 base short and J 0 bases short, with 14 bases between. Written as DNA, the CDR3 is TGTGCCAGCAGCTTGATAACAGGGCTGAATAGCAATCAGCCCCAGCATTTT. It is translated as CASSLITGLNSNQPQHF.

This rearrangement joins TRBV4-1 to TRBJ1-5, with D possibly being TRBD1 (5 bases). Trimming took 4 bases from V and 6 from J, leaving 19 bases between them. The germline V gene encodes CDR1 MGHRA and CDR2 YSYEKL. The CDR3 length is 16 residues. DNA of the CDR3: TGCGCCAGCAGCCCCTTAGCGCTCCTCCAGGGTCAGCCCCAGCATTTT. The encoded protein is CASSPLALLQGQPQHF.

The J gene is TRBJ1-5, the V gene TRBV20-1, with 7 bases that match TRBD1. CDR3 length: 16 residues. The trim removed 0 bases at V and 0 bases at J, leaving 5 bases unmatched. Germline V lookup: CDR1 DFQATT, CDR2 SNEGSKA (reference sequence). The CDR3 loop reads CSARDRGTDSNQPQHF. The DNA for the CDR3 is TGCAGTGCTAGAGATAGGGGGACAGATAGCAATCAGCCCCAGCATTTT.

There are many counts of this clonotype. This rearrangement joins TRBV28 to TRBJ2-2; weak D call: TRBD1 (6 bases). Germline V CDR1 and CDR2: MDHEN, SYDVKM. V gave up 5 bases and J gave up 5 bases, with 15 bases separating them. The CDR3 is 15 residues long. The CDR3 DNA reads as TGTGCCAGCAGTCCCTGGGGCAGGGGTACCGGGGAGCTGTTTTTT. Residues: CASSPWGRGTGELFF.

The chain combines TRBV18 with TRBJ1-1; 8 bases map to TRBD1. With 5 bases clipped from V and 1 base from J, the junction kept 9 bases outside the gene matches. Germline V lookup: CDR1 KGHSH, CDR2 LQKENI. The CDR3 totals 16 residues. Here the CDR3 reads CASSALPGGENTEAFF. In DNA form, the CDR3 reads TGTGCCAGCTCAGCCCTGCCAGGGGGCGAGAACACTGAAGCTTTCTTT.

The sample holds many counts of this clonotype. The V gene is TRBV6-1, the J gene TRBJ1-5; 9 bases align to TRBD1. The V segment lost 2 bases and the J segment 7 bases; nucleotides outside the gene matches: 6. Per the germline V gene, CDR1 is MNHNS and CDR2 is SASEGT. This CDR3 region has 15 residues. The CDR3: CASSERTGDRQPQHF. The CDR3 region has the DNA TGTGCCAGCAGTGAAAGGACAGGGGATCGGCAGCCCCAGCATTTT.

This clonotype was counted ten times or more. The rearrangement uses TRBV11-2 and TRBJ2-7, with D unresolved. Germline values: CDR1 SGHAT, CDR2 FQNNGV. The V end lost 3 bases, the J end lost 10 bases, and 16 bases lay between the germline ends. CDR3 length equals 13 residues. This chain's CDR3 is CASSFSYSRGQYF. In nucleotides, the CDR3 is TGTGCCAGCAGCTTTAGTTATTCCCGCGGACAGTACTTC.

The genes are TRBV12-5 and TRBJ2-3; 9 bases agree with TRBD1. J was trimmed by 5 bases and V by 5 bases; bases with no gene match: 8. Germline CDR1 and CDR2: LGHNT and FRNRAP. The CDR3 is made up of 15 amino acids. CDR3 sequence reads: CASGPGQGSLDTQYF. The DNA for the CDR3 is TGTGCTAGTGGTCCGGGACAGGGTTCGTTAGATACGCAGTATTTT.

This rearrangement joins TRBV25-1 to TRBJ2-1; TRBD2 agrees at 11 bases. The closer fit of TRBJ2-3 to the DNA end suggests the J call may be wrong. The CDR3 loop spans 18 amino acids. Germline CDR1 and CDR2: MGHDK and SYGVNS. The CDR3 protein is CASSEYRRLAGPFPTQYF. The CDR3, as DNA: TGTGCCAGCAGTGAATATAGGAGACTAGCGGGACCTTTCCCCACGCAGTATTTT.

Many counts were recorded for this clonotype. This sequence joins TRBV24-1 and TRBJ1-1, with D maybe TRBD1 (6 bases). The V end lost 6 bases, the J end lost 2 bases, and 12 bases lay between the germline ends. The CDR3 has 14 amino acids. Germline V gene data show CDR1 as KGHDR and CDR2 as SFDVKD. The CDR3 loop reads CATSIGGGNTEAFF. CDR3 in DNA: TGTGCCACCAGTATAGGGGGAGGCAACACTGAAGCTTTCTTT.

The table lists this clonotype with a few counts. The chain recombines TRBV7-2 with TRBJ2-1; D may correspond to TRBD1 or TRBD2 (6 bases each). CDR3 length equals 13 residues. Looked up from germline, CDR1 is SGHTA and CDR2 is FQGNSA. V lost 4 bases and J lost 8, with 12 bases in between. DNA for the CDR3: TGTGCCAGCAGCTCGGAGAGGGGGGATGAGCAGTTCTTC. Protein: CASSSERGDEQFF.

The chain combines TRBV2 with TRBJ1-1, with TRBD1 matching over 9 bases. Germline assignment: CDR1 SNHLY and CDR2 FYNNEI. The CDR3 loop spans 19 amino acids. V was pared by 8 bases and J by 3 bases, with 22 bases of the junction left unmatched. This chain's CDR3 is CASSPPIRTGVGLDTEAFF. CDR3 nucleotides: TGTGCCAGCTCACCGCCCATAAGGACAGGGGTGGGGTTGGACACTGAAGCTTTCTTT.

This clonotype was detected ten times or more. J is TRBJ1-5 and V is TRBV15; unclear D gene. CDR3 length equals 14 residues. Germline CDR1 is LNHNV and CDR2 is YYDKDF (reference sequence). V shed 0 bases and J shed 6 bases, with 9 bases lying between them. CDR3 protein: CATSRERGTQPQHF. In nucleotides, the CDR3 is TGTGCCACCAGCAGAGAACGGGGAACTCAGCCCCAGCATTTT.

This clonotype has a count of ten or more. This chain connects TRBV7-9 to TRBJ2-7; the match to TRBD1 covers 11 bases. The CDR3 has 15 amino acids. Germline V gene data show CDR1 as SEHNR and CDR2 as FQNEAQ (reference sequence). J gave up 0 bases and V 10 bases, and 8 bases lay outside the gene matches. This CDR3 is CAISAGTGGSYEQYF. The CDR3 nucleotides are TGTGCCATCTCCGCCGGGACAGGGGGCTCCTACGAGCAGTACTTC.

This clonotype has a count of ten or more. V and J are TRBV28 and TRBJ2-7; 8 positions match TRBD2. Trimming removed 3 bases from V and 7 bases from J; junction bases left unmatched: 11. Germline V gene sequence: CDR1 MDHEN, CDR2 SYDVKM. This CDR3 has 15 residues. DNA of the CDR3: TGTGCCAGCAGTTTGGAACGGGGGGGTTTTGAGGAGCAGTACTTC. Protein sequence: CASSLERGGFEEQYF.

The rearrangement links TRBV2 to TRBJ2-6; 10 positions match TRBD1. This CDR3 comprises 20 residues. Germline trimming cut 6 bases from V and 1 base from J; bases unmatched to any gene: 15. Germline-derived CDR1 and CDR2 are SNHLY and FYNNEI. CDR3 bases: TGTGCCAGCAGGGAGACTCCTATGGGACAGGGGTGGTCTGGGGCCAACGTCCTGACTTTC. Its translation is CASRETPMGQGWSGANVLTF.

This clonotype was detected ten times or more. The chain links TRBV11-2 to TRBJ2-4; D is undetermined. This CDR3 spans 12 amino acids. With 4 bases removed from V and 3 bases from J, the gap between germline ends came to 4 bases. Germline V CDR1 and CDR2: SGHAT, FQNNGV. DNA for the CDR3: TGTGCCAGCAGCTCCTACAAAAACATTCAGTACTTC. The encoded protein is CASSSYKNIQYF.

This clonotype was seen ten or more times. The J gene is TRBJ2-7, the V gene TRBV12-3 or TRBV12-4; no reliable D call. This CDR3 contains 11 residues. V dropped 8 bases and J dropped 13 bases, with 18 bases sitting between them. The chain's CDR3 is CASFWLRPGYF. The CDR3 region has the DNA TGTGCCAGCTTCTGGCTTAGGCCTGGTTACTTC.

This clonotype was detected only a few times. A junction boundary mismatches the germline segment, possibly from a read error. CDR3 DNA: TGTGCCAGTACTATACACTTGGACAGGGCGGGTAATGAAAAACTGTTTTTT. Translation gives CASTIHLDRAGNEKLFF. This chain links TRBV19 with TRBJ1-4, with 8 bases fitting TRBD1. The CDR3 runs to 17 residues. Germline values: CDR1 LNHDA, CDR2 SQIVND (reference sequence).

V and J are TRBV7-9 and TRBJ1-3; D ambiguous. The germline V and J ends were trimmed by 4 bases and 2 bases, with 6 bases remaining between them. This CDR3 has 13 residues. From germline, CDR1 is SEHNR and CDR2 FQNEAQ (reference sequence). In nucleotides, the CDR3 is TGTGCCAGCAGCTGGGTCACTGGAAACACCATATATTTT. Amino acids: CASSWVTGNTIYF. Full variable domain (missing parts from reference TRBV7-9 and TRBJ1-3): DTGVSQNPRHKITKRGQNVTFRCDPISEHNRLYWYRQTLGQGPEFLTYFQNEAQLEKSRLLSDRFSAERPKGSFSTLEIQRTEQGDSAMYLCASSWVTGNTIYFGEGSWLTVV.

This clonotype was picked up one time. It may be a read error: a sequence one base away is much more abundant. The chain is built from TRBV20-1 and TRBJ1-5, with D maybe TRBD1 (6 bases). The germline V and J ends were trimmed by 0 bases and 4 bases, with 7 bases remaining between them. Germline CDR1 and CDR2: DFQATT and SNEGSKA (reference sequence). The CDR3 is 13 residues long. The chain's CDR3 is CSAREDSNQPQHF. As DNA, the CDR3 is TGCAGTGCTAGAGAGGACAGTAATCAGCCCCAGCATTTT.

This clonotype came up a few times. This chain uses TRBV14 with TRBJ2-7; D is perhaps TRBD1 (6 bases). CDR3 length equals 14 residues. The V and J ends lost 2 bases and 2 bases respectively, with 10 bases between them. CDR1 and CDR2 (germline): SGHDN, FVKESK. CDR3 residues: CASSQWDNAYEQYF. The CDR3, as DNA: TGTGCCAGCAGCCAATGGGACAACGCCTACGAGCAGTACTTC.

This clonotype was seen many times. This sequence joins TRBV28 and TRBJ2-5; D may match TRBD1 or TRBD2 (6 bases each). Germline V lookup: CDR1 MDHEN, CDR2 SYDVKM. CDR3 length: 16 residues. V lost 8 bases to trimming and J lost 9 bases, with 28 bases between them. In DNA form, the CDR3 reads TGTGCCAGCGGTGGGGCGGGACATGACGCCAGGGTGGCCCAGTACTTC. It codes for CASGGAGHDARVAQYF.

The count of this clonotype is one. The V and J genes are TRBV15 and TRBJ2-3, with a tentative D call TRBD2 (6 bases). Germline CDR1 reads LNHNV; CDR2 reads YYDKDF (reference sequence). This CDR3 has 15 residues. V was pared by 5 bases and J by 5 bases, with 17 bases between. Here the CDR3 reads CATSWRDGGVDTQYF. The CDR3 nucleotides read TGTGCCACCAGCTGGAGGGACGGAGGGGTAGATACGCAGTATTTT.